The 24 T cell receptor beta chains below come from one sample, sequenced in a study of cytomegalovirus exposure and HLA in healthy donors. Primers included in the PCR were 60 Vbeta and 13 Jbeta primers. Sequencing used immunoSEQ multiplex PCR; TCRdb keeps in-frame clones, though not all of them. The repertoire holds 150,000 to 200,000 clones, with about 74% as singletons. Sequenced sample: PBMCs. The receptors were gathered from a male donor in good health and CMV-seronegative.

This clone was observed a handful of times. The CDR3 DNA follows: TGTGCCACCGGACAGGGGTACAATGAGCAGTTCTTC. It yields the protein CATGQGYNEQFF. The V and J genes are TRBV6-5 and TRBJ2-1; TRBD1 matches 9 bases. Looked up from germline, CDR1 is MNHEY and CDR2 is SVGAGI. After removal of 10 bases from V and 4 bases from J, the junction contained 2 bases not matched to a gene. This CDR3 contains 12 residues.

J is TRBJ2-1 and V is TRBV11-2, with TRBD1 identical over 9 bases. Germline V gene data show CDR1 as SGHAT and CDR2 as FQNNGV. The junction had 8 bases not matched to a gene; V was cut back by 5 bases and J by 6 bases. The CDR3 covers 15 residues. CDR3 protein: CASSPTGTGLNEQFF. The CDR3 nucleotides are TGTGCCAGCAGCCCAACCGGGACAGGGCTCAATGAGCAGTTCTTC.

V is TRBV5-1 and J is TRBJ2-3; 9 bases map to TRBD1. CDR3 length: 15 amino acids. V gave up 0 bases and J gave up 4 bases; unmatched junction bases: 3. Germline values: CDR1 SGHRS, CDR2 YFSETQ. Here the CDR3 reads CASSLGDREADTQYF. CDR3 bases: TGCGCCAGCAGCTTGGGGGACAGGGAAGCAGATACGCAGTATTTT. Together with reference TRBV5-1 and TRBJ2-3, the CDR3 gives the full variable domain: KAGVTQTPRYLIKTRGQQVTLSCSPISGHRSVSWYQQTPGQGLQFLFEYFSETQRNKGNFPGRFSGRQFSNSRSEMNVSTLELGDSALYLCASSLGDREADTQYFGPGTRLTVL.

V usage is TRBV7-3 and J usage is TRBJ2-5, with 7 bases matching TRBD1. The DNA end is more similar to TRBJ2-7, so the J call may be wrong. CDR3 size: 14 residues. Germline V gene lookup returns CDR1 SGHTA and CDR2 FQGTGA. This CDR3 is CASSKTGQSYEQYF. CDR3 coding DNA: TGTGCCAGCAGCAAGACAGGGCAGTCCTACGAGCAGTACTTC.

DNA of the CDR3: TGTGCCAGCAGCTCAGGGACAGGGAACCAAGAGACCCAGTACTTC. Its protein product is CASSSGTGNQETQYF. This chain links TRBV11-2 with TRBJ2-5; 9 positions match TRBD1. From germline, CDR1 is SGHAT and CDR2 FQNNGV. V gave up 4 bases and J gave up 0 bases; unmatched junction bases: 3. The CDR3 runs 15 residues.

This chain uses TRBV7-2 with TRBJ1-3; no clear D. Germline-derived CDR1 and CDR2 are SGHTA and FQGNSA. CDR3 size: 15 residues. Trimming took 1 base from V and 6 from J, leaving 13 bases between them. The CDR3 sequence: CASSLERGRQNTIYF. CDR3 sequence (DNA): TGTGCCAGCAGCTTAGAACGGGGAAGGCAAAACACCATATATTTT.

The chain joins TRBV18 to TRBJ1-1; the D gene is possibly TRBD1 (6 bases). CDR3 length: 15 amino acids. Germline V CDR1 and CDR2: KGHSH, LQKENI. V lost 2 bases and J lost 2, with 12 bases in between. The CDR3 region has the DNA TGTGCCAGCTCACCAATAACAGGGATTAACACTGAAGCTTTCTTT. This encodes CASSPITGINTEAFF. Variable domain in full (rest from reference TRBV18 and TRBJ1-1): NAGVMQNPRHLVRRRGQEARLRCSPMKGHSHVYWYRQLPEEGLKFMVYLQKENIIDESGMPKERFSAEFPKEGPSILRIQQVVRGDSAAYFCASSPITGINTEAFFGQGTRLTVV.

Turning to this clone: One junction end disagrees with the germline gene, perhaps due to a read error. The rearrangement links TRBV30 to TRBJ1-2; 8 nucleotides align to TRBD1. The CDR3 loop spans 11 amino acids. Germline CDR1 GTSNPN, CDR2 SVGIG (reference sequence). CDR3 nucleotides: TGTGCCTGGCTCCTGGACAGGGCACCTGCCTTC. It codes for CAWLLDRAPAF.

In regard to this clone: Other DNA variants within this sample encode the same CDR3. V and J are TRBV9 and TRBJ2-7, with D tentatively TRBD1 (5 bases). CDR3 size: 14 residues. CDR1 is SGDLS, CDR2 YYNGEE, per germline. Trimming took off 4 bases at V and 4 bases at J, with 15 bases between the two ends. The CDR3 bases are TGTGCCAGCAGCCCTCAAGGGGTACCATACGAGCAGTACTTC. It codes for CASSPQGVPYEQYF. The full variable domain, in which reference TRBV9 and TRBJ2-7 provide the parts outside the CDR3, is DSGVTQTPKHLITATGQRVTLRCSPRSGDLSVYWYQQSLDQGLQFLIQYYNGEERAKGNILERFSAQQFPDLHSELNLSSLELGDSALYFCASSPQGVPYEQYFGPGTRLTVT.

V and J are TRBV6-1 and TRBJ1-2; the match to TRBD1 covers 7 bases. CDR1 MNHNS and CDR2 SASEGT come from the germline V gene. The CDR3 has 13 amino acids. V was pared by 6 bases and J by 5 bases, with 6 bases of the junction left unmatched. In DNA, the CDR3 is TGTGCCAGCAGCGCACAGGGGAAATATGGCTACACCTTC. Translated, it gives CASSAQGKYGYTF.

The rearrangement links TRBV27 to TRBJ2-1; 10 bases line up with TRBD1. The CDR3 extends over 15 amino acids. Per the germline V gene, CDR1 is MNHEY and CDR2 is SMNVEV (reference sequence). Trimming removed 4 bases from V and 5 bases from J; junction bases left unmatched: 5. CDR3 loop: CASSYLTGGNNEQFF. The CDR3 DNA sequence: TGTGCCAGCAGTTACCTGACAGGGGGCAACAATGAGCAGTTCTTC.

This chain links TRBV19 with TRBJ2-2; D not certain. CDR3 length: 14 residues. V was pared by 2 bases and J by 0 bases, with 4 bases between. The V gene's germline CDR1 is LNHDA and CDR2 SQIVND (reference sequence). For the CDR3, the DNA is TGTGCCAGTAGTATAAACTCGAACACCGGGGAGCTGTTTTTT. Translated: CASSINSNTGELFF.

This chain joins TRBV28 and TRBJ2-7, with 10 bases aligning to TRBD2. Germline V gene data show CDR1 as MDHEN and CDR2 as SYDVKM. The ends lost 10 bases at V and 5 bases at J; junction bases unmatched: 14. The CDR3 is made up of 15 amino acids. This CDR3 reads CATSGAGGIRNEQYF. The CDR3 bases are TGTGCCACAAGCGGAGCGGGGGGGATTCGGAACGAGCAGTACTTC.

The V and J genes are TRBV28 and TRBJ2-3; TRBD2 agrees at 7 bases. The germline gives CDR1 MDHEN, CDR2 SYDVKM. The CDR3 runs 16 residues. V dropped 2 bases and J dropped 6; count of bases not matched to a gene: 11. CDR3 sequence (DNA): TGTGCCAGCAGTTTAAGAGCGGGATCCCCGGGGGATACGCAGTATTTT. Its translation: CASSLRAGSPGDTQYF.

This chain uses TRBV18 with TRBJ1-4; D is possibly TRBD1 (6 bases). The CDR3 runs 15 residues. Trimming removed 3 bases from V and 4 bases from J, with 12 bases in between. CDR1 and CDR2 from the germline V gene are KGHSH and LQKENI. Here the CDR3 DNA reads TGTGCCAGCTCACCCGGGACACCGGATAATGAAAAACTGTTTTTT. Translated, it gives CASSPGTPDNEKLFF.

This chain uses TRBV6-5 with TRBJ1-4; perhaps TRBD1 as D (5 bases). V dropped 5 bases and J dropped 8 bases, with 15 bases sitting between them. Germline CDR1 and CDR2: MNHEY and SVGAGI. The CDR3 has 14 amino acids. Here the CDR3 reads CASSPGGIGEKLFF. CDR3 bases: TGTGCCAGCAGTCCCGGGGGTATCGGCGAAAAACTGTTTTTT.

The J gene is TRBJ1-6, the V gene TRBV4-2, with D unclear. The V end was cut by 0 bases, the J end by 12 bases, with 12 bases between. The CDR3 runs to 14 residues. The germline V gene encodes CDR1 LGHNA and CDR2 YNFKEQ. CDR3 DNA sequence: TGTGCCAGCAGCCAAGATATGTTAAAGCTACCCCTCCACTTT. Translation gives CASSQDMLKLPLHF.

The chain links TRBV6-9 to TRBJ2-5; possibly TRBD2 for D (6 bases). The CDR3 sequence is 15 residues long. Trimming left V 6 bases short and J 1 base short, with 15 bases between. Germline V lookup: CDR1 MNHGY, CDR2 SVAAGI. CDR3 DNA: TGTGCCAGCAGCTTATCGCCGGGACTCCAAGAGACCCAGTACTTC. Translation: CASSLSPGLQETQYF.

V gene TRBV14 combines with J gene TRBJ2-7; maybe TRBD1 (6 bases). The germline V gene encodes CDR1 SGHDN and CDR2 FVKESK. The CDR3 has 13 amino acids. With 4 bases removed from V and 4 bases from J, the gap between germline ends came to 11 bases. This CDR3 reads CASSRQAAYEQYF. DNA of the CDR3: TGTGCCAGCAGCCGACAGGCGGCATACGAGCAGTACTTC.

J is TRBJ2-1 and V is TRBV10-1; possible D gene TRBD2, 5 bases. The CDR3 has 16 residues. V lost 0 bases and J lost 11, with 20 bases in between. CDR1 and CDR2 (germline): WNHNN, SYGVQD (reference sequence). The CDR3 is CASSESSGRLSQKQFF. The DNA of the CDR3 is TGCGCCAGCAGTGAGTCGAGCGGTCGGCTCTCACAAAAGCAGTTCTTC.

About this clone: Relative to the germline gene, one junction end is altered; a read error may explain this. The chain recombines TRBV7-7 with TRBJ2-5, with TRBD1 as a possible D gene (6 bases). Germline CDR1 and CDR2: SSHAT and FNYEAQ (reference sequence). The CDR3 contains 15 residues. The CDR3, as DNA: TGTGCTAGCAGCCTAGGGGCGACAGGACAAGAGACCCAGTACTTC. Its protein product is CASSLGATGQETQYF.

The rearrangement links TRBV5-1 to TRBJ1-1; TRBD1 might be the D (6 bases). The V end was cut by 1 base, the J end by 11 bases, with 12 bases between. This CDR3 is 12 amino acids long. Per germline, CDR1 SGHRS and CDR2 YFSETQ. The chain's CDR3 is CASSLSGVGAFF. DNA for the CDR3: TGCGCCAGCAGCTTGTCAGGGGTGGGTGCTTTCTTT.

The V and J genes are TRBV7-9 and TRBJ2-5, with 10 bases identical to TRBD1. The CDR3 loop spans 17 amino acids. V shed 5 bases, J shed 5 bases, and the junction held 14 bases outside the gene matches. Germline CDR1 is SEHNR and CDR2 is FQNEAQ (reference sequence). Written as DNA, the CDR3 is TGTGCCAGCAGCCGAAGAATCGGGACAGGGGTTAGCGAGACCCAGTACTTC. It yields the protein CASSRRIGTGVSETQYF. The full variable domain, with the rest looked up from reference TRBV7-9 and TRBJ2-5, is DTGVSQNPRHKITKRGQNVTFRCDPISEHNRLYWYRQTLGQGPEFLTYFQNEAQLEKSRLLSDRFSAERPKGSFSTLEIQRTEQGDSAMYLCASSRRIGTGVSETQYFGPGTRLLVL.

This chain connects TRBV28 to TRBJ2-7; a weak D match, TRBD2 (6 bases). Between the trimmed V and J ends, which lost 2 bases and 6 bases, there was a span of 8 bases. Germline V gene lookup returns CDR1 MDHEN and CDR2 SYDVKM. CDR3 length: 12 residues. Here the CDR3 DNA reads TGTGCCAGCAGTTTAATTAGCGGCGAGCAGTACTTC. Translating gives CASSLISGEQYF. Combining the CDR3 with reference TRBV28 and TRBJ2-7 gives the whole variable domain DVKVTQSSRYLVKRTGEKVFLECVQDMDHENMFWYRQDPGLGLRLIYFSYDVKMKEKGDIPEGYSVSREKKERFSLILESASTNQTSMYLCASSLISGEQYFGPGTRLTVT.